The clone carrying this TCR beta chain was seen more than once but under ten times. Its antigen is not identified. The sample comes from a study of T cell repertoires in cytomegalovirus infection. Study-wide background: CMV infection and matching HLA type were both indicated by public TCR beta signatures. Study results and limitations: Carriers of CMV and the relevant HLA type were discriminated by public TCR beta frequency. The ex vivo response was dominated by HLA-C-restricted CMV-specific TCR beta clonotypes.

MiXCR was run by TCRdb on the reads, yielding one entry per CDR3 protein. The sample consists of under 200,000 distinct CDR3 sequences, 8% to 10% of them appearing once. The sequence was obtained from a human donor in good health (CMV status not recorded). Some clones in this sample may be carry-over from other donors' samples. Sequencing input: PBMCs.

CDR3 nucleotides: TGCAGTGCCCCAAGCCAAGAGACCCAGTACTTC. Protein sequence: CSAPSQETQYF. V is TRBV20-1 and J is TRBJ2-5; unclear D gene. V was shortened by 6 bases and J by 1 base, with 6 bases between the two germline ends. Germline V CDR1 and CDR2: DFQATT, SNEGSKA (reference sequence). This CDR3 is 11 amino acids long.